The 29 T cell receptor beta chains given below trace back to one sample, sequenced in a study of OX40 agonist ivuxolimab in advanced cancers. The method was immunoSEQ multiplex PCR; TCRdb's version includes in-frame clones alone and lacks a portion of them. The sample lists 77,000 or so clones; about 88% were seen once. The sequencing used CD4+ or CD8+ T cells sorted from blood, collected in a trial of the OX40 agonist ivuxolimab. The receptors derive from an adult with an advanced solid tumor such as melanoma, head and neck, liver or kidney cancer.

The V call is TRBV30, the J call TRBJ2-6; perhaps TRBD1 as D (6 bases). Trimming removed 5 bases at V and 0 bases at J, with 17 bases between. CDR1 and CDR2 from the germline V gene are GTSNPN and SVGIG (reference sequence). The CDR3 extends over 17 amino acids. The CDR3 spells CAWGPPDSSSGANVLTF. The CDR3 DNA sequence: TGTGCCTGGGGACCCCCGGACAGCAGCTCTGGGGCCAACGTCCTGACTTTC.

The CDR3 DNA sequence: TGTGCCAGCAGTCCACTACTAGCGGGAGGTGCCTCCTACAATGAGCAGTTCTTC. This translates into CASSPLLAGGASYNEQFF. This chain links TRBV27 with TRBJ2-1, with 12 bases matching TRBD2. The CDR3 runs 18 residues. V lost 5 bases and J lost 0; bases outside the gene matches: 8. CDR1 is MNHEY, CDR2 SMNVEV, per germline (reference sequence).

The J gene is TRBJ2-1, the V gene TRBV27; no clear D gene. Germline V gene lookup returns CDR1 MNHEY and CDR2 SMNVEV (reference sequence). The CDR3 covers 15 residues. V gave up 5 bases and J gave up 2 bases, with 13 bases separating them. In DNA form, the CDR3 reads TGTGCCAGCAGTCCATCGTTGGGCCCCTACAATGAGCAGTTCTTC. Protein product: CASSPSLGPYNEQFF.

V is TRBV28 and J is TRBJ2-7; D ambiguous. Germline V gives CDR1 MDHEN, CDR2 SYDVKM. Trimming removed 6 bases at V and 0 bases at J, with 9 bases between. CDR3 length: 13 residues. The CDR3 loop reads CASRAQNSYEQYF. CDR3 bases: TGTGCCAGCAGGGCGCAAAACTCCTACGAGCAGTACTTC.

This rearrangement joins TRBV6-5 to TRBJ2-7; 7 positions agree with TRBD2. Germline-derived CDR1 and CDR2 are MNHEY and SVGAGI. CDR3 length equals 14 residues. V lost 4 bases and J lost 3; bases outside the gene matches: 6. The CDR3 DNA sequence: TGTGCCAGCAGTTCGAGCGGGACTGGCTACGAGCAGTACTTC. As protein: CASSSSGTGYEQYF.

The rearrangement uses TRBV5-1 and TRBJ2-7, with 7 bases matching TRBD1. Trimming took 1 base from V and 2 from J; bases not matched to a gene: 6. CDR1 and CDR2 from the germline V gene are SGHRS and YFSETQ. This CDR3 is 15 amino acids long. The DNA for the CDR3 is TGCGCCAGCAGCTTGAGACAGGGAACAACCTACGAGCAGTACTTC. It encodes CASSLRQGTTYEQYF.

A word on this clone: The sample contains more than one DNA sequence encoding this CDR3. The V gene is TRBV5-1, the J gene TRBJ1-2; a possible D gene is TRBD1 (6 bases). Deletions cut 4 bases from V and 2 bases from J, with 9 bases between. The CDR3 length is 13 residues. Germline CDR1 is SGHRS and CDR2 is YFSETQ. CDR3 in DNA: TGCGCCAGCAGCCCCGGACAGAACTATGGCTACACCTTC. This translates into CASSPGQNYGYTF.

The V gene is TRBV19, the J gene TRBJ2-3; D might be TRBD2 (5 bases). Deletions cut 2 bases from V and 5 bases from J, with 14 bases between. Germline V CDR1 and CDR2: LNHDA, SQIVND (reference sequence). The length of the CDR3 is 15 residues. This CDR3 is CASSIRGGLGDTQYF. In DNA, the CDR3 is TGTGCCAGTAGTATACGGGGTGGGCTTGGAGATACGCAGTATTTT.

The V call is TRBV19, the J call TRBJ2-1; 9 nucleotides match TRBD2. Germline V gene lookup returns CDR1 LNHDA and CDR2 SQIVND (reference sequence). The CDR3 extends over 16 amino acids. V dropped 5 bases and J dropped 9; count of bases not matched to a gene: 14. The CDR3 sequence: CASSPKTAGGPVEQFF. CDR3 DNA: TGTGCCAGTAGTCCAAAGACCGCGGGAGGGCCTGTTGAGCAGTTCTTC.

This chain connects TRBV6-1 to TRBJ1-2, with D hard to call. CDR1 is MNHNS, CDR2 SASEGT, per germline. The CDR3 totals 12 residues. The ends were cut back, 6 bases at V and 7 bases at J, with 12 bases in the middle. DNA for the CDR3: TGTGCCAGCAGACCCCGGGAGTCTGGCTACACCTTC. Protein: CASRPRESGYTF.

The V gene is TRBV19, the J gene TRBJ1-2; 9 bases match TRBD1. This CDR3 contains 14 residues. The J segment lost 4 bases and the V segment lost 5 bases, leaving 5 bases of the junction unmatched. Germline lookup yields CDR1 LNHDA and CDR2 SQIVND (reference sequence). The DNA for the CDR3 is TGTGCCAGTAGTGACGGACAGGGGACCTATGGCTACACCTTC. It codes for CASSDGQGTYGYTF.

This chain's CDR3 is CASSAGQENTEAFF. As DNA, the CDR3 is TGCGCCAGCAGTGCGGGACAGGAGAACACTGAAGCTTTCTTT. This chain links TRBV10-2 with TRBJ1-1; 8 bases align to TRBD1. The CDR3 consists of 14 residues. Unmatched junction bases numbered 2, after V lost 4 bases and J lost 1 base. Germline loops: CDR1 WSHSY, CDR2 SAAADI.

The rearrangement links TRBV23-1 to TRBJ1-5, with a weak D call TRBD1 (6 bases). TRBV23-1 is treated as an ORF (open reading frame) with a function not yet certain. V lost 3 bases, J lost 3 bases, and 15 bases lay in between. CDR3 length: 16 amino acids. CDR3 nucleotide sequence: TGCGCCAGCAGTCACGATACAGGGCATCTCAATCAGCCCCAGCATTTT. Encoded protein: CASSHDTGHLNQPQHF.

The CDR3 DNA sequence: TGCGCCAGCAGCTTGGCACCGGGACAGGCTGCCTCTGGAAACACCATATATTTT. Protein product: CASSLAPGQAASGNTIYF. The chain joins TRBV5-1 to TRBJ1-3, with 8 nucleotides matching TRBD1. Per germline, CDR1 SGHRS and CDR2 YFSETQ. V lost 0 bases to trimming and J lost 0 bases; unmatched junction nucleotides: 8. The CDR3 has 18 amino acids.

A single count supports this clone. The V and J genes are TRBV6-1 and TRBJ2-3; TRBD1 is a possible D gene (5 bases). The germline gives CDR1 MNHNS, CDR2 SASEGT. V lost 6 bases and J lost 1, with 11 bases in between. The CDR3 loop spans 14 amino acids. The CDR3 reads CASRQASGTDTQYF. The DNA for the CDR3 is TGTGCCAGCAGACAGGCGTCGGGCACAGATACGCAGTATTTT.

The CDR3 spells CASSPPQAGEAFF. In DNA, the CDR3 is TGTGCCAGCTCACCCCCACAGGCCGGGGAAGCTTTCTTT. The chain carries TRBV18 and TRBJ1-1; D possibly corresponds to TRBD1 (5 bases). The CDR3 has 13 amino acids. Trimming removed 3 bases at V and 8 bases at J, with 13 bases between. Germline V CDR1 and CDR2: KGHSH, LQKENI.

The V call is TRBV7-9, the J call TRBJ1-6, with D possibly matching TRBD1 (6 bases). This CDR3 is built from 13 residues. Per the germline V gene, CDR1 is SEHNR and CDR2 is FQNEAQ (reference sequence). V lost 5 bases to trimming and J lost 9 bases, with 11 bases between them. CDR3 DNA: TGTGCCAGCAGCCGACAGGAGAGTTCACCCCTCCACTTT. Translating gives CASSRQESSPLHF.

CDR3 residues: CASTSTGGAYGYTF. CDR3 bases: TGTGCCAGCACCTCGACAGGGGGGGCCTATGGCTACACCTTC. This chain connects TRBV28 to TRBJ1-2; TRBD1 aligns across 9 bases. The V segment lost 7 bases and the J segment 4 bases; nucleotides outside the gene matches: 7. The CDR3 consists of 14 residues. The germline V gene has CDR1 MDHEN and CDR2 SYDVKM.

V and J are TRBV28 and TRBJ1-2; D call uncertain. The CDR3 runs 14 residues. Germline CDR1 reads MDHEN; CDR2 reads SYDVKM. With 6 bases removed from V and 2 bases from J, the gap between germline ends came to 13 bases. CDR3 amino acids: CASSPTVPNYGYTF. CDR3 nucleotides: TGTGCCAGCAGCCCTACAGTGCCCAACTATGGCTACACCTTC.

The genes are TRBV28 and TRBJ1-2; D is unclear. This CDR3 has 13 residues. Per the germline V gene, CDR1 is MDHEN and CDR2 is SYDVKM. Between the trimmed V and J ends, which lost 8 bases and 8 bases, there was a span of 18 bases. CDR3 protein: CASQKRVSAGYTF. The CDR3 DNA follows: TGTGCCAGCCAAAAAAGAGTTAGTGCCGGCTACACCTTC.

The chain is built from TRBV6-5 and TRBJ2-7; TRBD2 matches 10 bases. From germline, CDR1 is MNHEY and CDR2 SVGAGI. The CDR3 extends over 15 amino acids. V gave up 6 bases and J gave up 4 bases; unmatched junction bases: 9. CDR3 DNA: TGTGCCAGCAGCCGACCAGCGGGAGGGTTTTACGAGCAGTACTTC. It is translated as CASSRPAGGFYEQYF.

This chain links TRBV30 with TRBJ1-5; D not resolved. The CDR3 contains 14 residues. V lost 1 base to trimming and J lost 4 bases, with 11 bases between them. CDR1 GTSNPN and CDR2 SVGIG come from the germline V gene (reference sequence). The CDR3 protein is CAWSGNMGNQPQHF. The CDR3 DNA reads TGTGCCTGGAGTGGTAACATGGGGAATCAGCCCCAGCATTTT. The entire variable domain, with the rest obtained from reference TRBV30 and TRBJ1-5, is as follows: SQTIHQWPATLVQPVGSPLSLECTVEGTSNPNLYWYRQAAGRGLQLLFYSVGIGQISSEVPQNLSASRPQDRQFILSSKKLLLSDSGFYLCAWSGNMGNQPQHFGDGTRLSIL.

The gene calls are TRBV5-6 and TRBJ2-2; TRBD2 might be the D (6 bases). CDR3 length: 17 residues. Germline V CDR1 and CDR2: SGHDT, YYEEEE. V was clipped by 2 bases and J by 6 bases, with 20 bases between them. CDR3 region: CASSLPLLEGAAGELFF. The CDR3 DNA reads TGTGCCAGCAGCTTACCCCTCTTGGAGGGAGCGGCCGGGGAGCTGTTTTTT.

This clone was seen just once. The chain uses TRBV6-5 and TRBJ1-1; D remains ambiguous. Germline CDR1 reads MNHEY; CDR2 reads SVGAGI. V was shortened by 8 bases and J by 3 bases, with 10 bases between the two germline ends. The CDR3 is 12 residues long. The CDR3 sequence: CASRRGHTEAFF. The CDR3 DNA reads TGTGCCAGCCGACGGGGTCACACTGAAGCTTTCTTT.

This clone has a handful of counts. The rearrangement links TRBV20-1 to TRBJ1-1; D remains ambiguous. V was trimmed by 4 bases and J by 7 bases, leaving 7 bases between them. The germline gives CDR1 DFQATT, CDR2 SNEGSKA (reference sequence). The CDR3 is 10 residues long. The CDR3: CSANTYEAFF. The CDR3 DNA reads TGCAGTGCTAACACCTATGAAGCTTTCTTT.

The chain couples TRBV9 to TRBJ2-3; tentatively, D is TRBD2 (6 bases). V lost 4 bases to trimming and J lost 8 bases, with 17 bases between them. CDR1 SGDLS and CDR2 YYNGEE come from the germline V gene. The CDR3 length is 14 residues. CDR3 in DNA: TGTGCCAGCAGCAGCATCGGGGGAGCAGTTACGCAGTATTTT. This translates into CASSSIGGAVTQYF.

The chain uses TRBV7-9 and TRBJ1-3; 8 bases agree with TRBD1. CDR3 length: 13 amino acids. In germline, CDR1 is SEHNR, CDR2 FQNEAQ (reference sequence). The V and J ends lost 8 bases and 2 bases, in that order; junction bases with no gene match: 2. In DNA form, the CDR3 reads TGTGCCAGCCAGGGGGCAACTGGAAACACCATATATTTT. Translation: CASQGATGNTIYF. The full variable domain, in which reference TRBV7-9 and TRBJ1-3 provide the parts outside the CDR3, is DTGVSQNPRHKITKRGQNVTFRCDPISEHNRLYWYRQTLGQGPEFLTYFQNEAQLEKSRLLSDRFSAERPKGSFSTLEIQRTEQGDSAMYLCASQGATGNTIYFGEGSWLTVV.

J is TRBJ2-3 and V is TRBV10-3; D perhaps matches TRBD1 (5 bases). V was cut by 0 bases and J by 1 base, with 8 bases left in between. CDR1 and CDR2 (germline): ENHRY, SYGVKD. This CDR3 is built from 15 residues. The CDR3 spells CAISESGARTDTQYF. The CDR3, as DNA: TGTGCCATCAGTGAGTCAGGGGCTCGCACAGATACGCAGTATTTT.

The chain employs TRBV6-1 and TRBJ1-2; 7 bases fit TRBD1. The CDR3 runs to 13 residues. With 5 bases clipped from V and 8 bases from J, the junction kept 8 bases outside the gene matches. Per germline, CDR1 MNHNS and CDR2 SASEGT. CDR3 nucleotides: TGTGCCAGCAGTACCACAGGGGTGCAGGGCTACACCTTC. Amino acid sequence: CASSTTGVQGYTF.